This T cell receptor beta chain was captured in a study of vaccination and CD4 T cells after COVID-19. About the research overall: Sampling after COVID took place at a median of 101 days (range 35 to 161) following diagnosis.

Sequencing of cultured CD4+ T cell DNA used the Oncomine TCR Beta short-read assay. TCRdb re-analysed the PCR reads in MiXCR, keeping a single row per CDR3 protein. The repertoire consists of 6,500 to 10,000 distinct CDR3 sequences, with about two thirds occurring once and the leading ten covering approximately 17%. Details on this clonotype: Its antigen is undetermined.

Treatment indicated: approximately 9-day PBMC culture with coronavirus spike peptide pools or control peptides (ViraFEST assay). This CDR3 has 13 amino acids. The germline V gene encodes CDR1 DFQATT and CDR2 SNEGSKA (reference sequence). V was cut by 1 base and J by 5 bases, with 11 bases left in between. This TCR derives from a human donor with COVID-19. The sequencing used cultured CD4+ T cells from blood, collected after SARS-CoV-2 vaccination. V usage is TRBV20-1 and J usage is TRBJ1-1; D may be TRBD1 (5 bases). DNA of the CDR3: TGCAGTGCTAGAGGTCAGGGAGGGACTGAAGCTTTCTTT. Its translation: CSARGQGGTEAFF.